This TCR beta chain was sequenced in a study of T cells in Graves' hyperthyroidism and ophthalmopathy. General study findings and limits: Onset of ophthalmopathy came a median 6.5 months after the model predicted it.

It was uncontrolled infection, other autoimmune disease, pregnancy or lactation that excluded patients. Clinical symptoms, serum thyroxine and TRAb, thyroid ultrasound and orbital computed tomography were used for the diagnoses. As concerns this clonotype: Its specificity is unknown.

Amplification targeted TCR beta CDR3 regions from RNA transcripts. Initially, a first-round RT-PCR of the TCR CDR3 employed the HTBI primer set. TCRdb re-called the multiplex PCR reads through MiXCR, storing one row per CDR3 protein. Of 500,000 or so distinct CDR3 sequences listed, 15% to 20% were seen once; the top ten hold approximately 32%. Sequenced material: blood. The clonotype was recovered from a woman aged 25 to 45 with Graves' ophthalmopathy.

The CDR3 coding sequence is TGCAGCGTTGAAGATCTGACTAGCGGGATAGGGTACGAGCAGTACTTC. It codes for CSVEDLTSGIGYEQYF. The rearrangement links TRBV29-1 to TRBJ2-7, with 11 nucleotides matching TRBD2. The J segment lost 4 bases and the V segment lost 0 bases, leaving 8 bases of the junction unmatched. Per germline, CDR1 SQVTM and CDR2 ANQGSEA. The CDR3 contains 16 residues.